Below are 13 T cell receptor beta chains sequenced from a single sample in a study of T cell responses to AZD1222 COVID-19 vaccine. Only in-frame clones appear in the TCRdb table, and some are missing; sequencing was by immunoSEQ multiplex PCR. Here the sample spans some 150,000 clones, roughly 90% being singletons. The source material was peripheral blood, sampled on day 0 of AZD1222 vaccination. The receptors here all came from an adult in good health.

CDR3 region: CASSLTGLAGSSYNEQFF. CDR3 nucleotides: TGTGCCAGCAGCTTGACGGGACTAGCGGGGAGCTCCTACAATGAGCAGTTCTTC. The V gene is TRBV5-8, the J gene TRBJ2-1; 13 bases map to TRBD2. From germline, CDR1 is SGHTS and CDR2 YDEGEE. Trimming cost V 1 base and J 0 bases; bases outside gene matches: 4. The CDR3 contains 18 residues.

The chain carries TRBV11-2 and TRBJ1-5, with D unclear. Trimming took 5 bases from V and 6 from J, leaving 14 bases between them. CDR3 length: 14 amino acids. Germline V gives CDR1 SGHAT, CDR2 FQNNGV. CDR3 coding DNA: TGTGCCAGCAGCCCGGGTTGGTCGGGTCAGCCCCAGCATTTT. Protein: CASSPGWSGQPQHF.

The genes are TRBV18 and TRBJ1-2; unclear D gene. Trimming removed 3 bases at V and 1 base at J, with 15 bases between. The germline gives CDR1 KGHSH, CDR2 LQKENI. The CDR3 contains 16 residues. The CDR3 nucleotides are TGTGCCAGCTCACCCGAGGGCCCGGACGGTAACTATGGCTACACCTTC. Its translation: CASSPEGPDGNYGYTF.

The V gene is TRBV5-1, the J gene TRBJ2-3, with TRBD2 identical over 13 bases. The CDR3 loop spans 17 amino acids. V trimming: 0 bases; J trimming: 1 base; junction bases outside the gene matches: 2. CDR1 and CDR2 (germline): SGHRS, YFSETQ. CDR3 in amino acids: CASSLGLAGGGTDTQYF. In nucleotides, the CDR3 is TGCGCCAGCAGCTTGGGACTAGCGGGAGGTGGCACAGATACGCAGTATTTT.

The chain carries TRBV5-1 and TRBJ2-1; 7 bases align to TRBD1. Germline V gives CDR1 SGHRS, CDR2 YFSETQ. J was trimmed by 2 bases and V by 4 bases; bases with no gene match: 6. This CDR3 has 15 residues. The DNA of the CDR3 is TGCGCCAGCAGCCCGGGACAGTTACCCTACAATGAGCAGTTCTTC. Its translation is CASSPGQLPYNEQFF.

The chain carries TRBV6-5 and TRBJ2-1, with 11 positions matching TRBD2. The CDR3 is made up of 14 amino acids. Germline V lookup: CDR1 MNHEY, CDR2 SVGAGI. The ends lost 6 bases at V and 10 bases at J; junction bases unmatched: 8. The CDR3 loop is CASRRRTSGYEQFF. The CDR3 nucleotides read TGTGCCAGCAGACGCCGGACTAGCGGGTACGAGCAGTTCTTC.

The chain couples TRBV7-2 to TRBJ2-7; no clear D gene. The CDR3 is 13 residues long. The germline CDR1 and CDR2 sequences are SGHTA and FQGNSA. Trimming stripped 2 bases from V and 4 bases from J, with 9 bases between. The CDR3, as DNA: TGTGCCAGCAGCTTAACTGCTAGGTACGAGCAGTACTTC. Protein: CASSLTARYEQYF.

The chain employs TRBV7-9 and TRBJ2-2; 8 bases line up with TRBD1. The CDR3 has 14 residues. V shed 7 bases and J 1 base; nucleotides not matched to a gene: 2. CDR1 and CDR2 (germline): SEHNR, FQNEAQ (reference sequence). The CDR3 region has the DNA TGTGCCAGCACCACAGGGGGGAACACCGGGGAGCTGTTTTTT. The encoded protein is CASTTGGNTGELFF.

The V gene is TRBV29-1, the J gene TRBJ2-5, with no clear D. Per the germline V gene, CDR1 is SQVTM and CDR2 is ANQGSEA. CDR3 size: 11 residues. Trimming stripped 7 bases from V and 5 bases from J, with 11 bases between. The CDR3 here is CSALGLETQYF. CDR3 DNA sequence: TGCAGCGCGTTAGGGCTCGAGACCCAGTACTTC. The full variable domain, rest sourced from reference TRBV29-1 and TRBJ2-5, is SAVISQKPSRDICQRGTSLTIQCQVDSQVTMMFWYRQQPGQSLTLIATANQGSEATYESGFVIDKFPISRPNLTFSTLTVSNMSPEDSSIYLCSALGLETQYFGPGTRLLVL.

The chain carries TRBV5-8 and TRBJ1-1, with D hard to call. Germline assignment: CDR1 SGHTS and CDR2 YDEGEE. The V end was cut by 0 bases, the J end by 8 bases, with 14 bases between. This CDR3 is built from 14 residues. CDR3 region: CASSLGSGPKEAFF. The CDR3 DNA is TGTGCCAGCAGCTTGGGGTCGGGCCCCAAGGAAGCTTTCTTT.

The chain has TRBV11-2 and TRBJ1-3; 7 nucleotides match TRBD1. CDR1 is SGHAT and CDR2 is FQNNGV in the germline V gene. The CDR3 is 15 residues long. Losses at the gene ends were 5 bases for V and 4 bases for J; bases not matched to a gene: 8. The CDR3 region has the DNA TGTGCCAGCAGCGAGGACAGGCTATTAGGAAACACCATATATTTT. Residues: CASSEDRLLGNTIYF.

The chain is built from TRBV4-3 and TRBJ2-3; 14 nucleotides line up with TRBD2. V shed 3 bases, J shed 6 bases, and the junction held 8 bases outside the gene matches. Germline assignment: CDR1 LGHNA and CDR2 YSLEER. There are 17 residues in the CDR3. CDR3 amino acids: CASSQEGLAGEVDTQYF. The CDR3 coding sequence is TGCGCCAGCAGCCAGGAGGGACTAGCGGGAGAGGTGGATACGCAGTATTTT.

V gene TRBV18 combines with J gene TRBJ1-1; TRBD1 is a possible D gene (6 bases). Germline CDR1 reads KGHSH; CDR2 reads LQKENI. This CDR3 contains 13 residues. The V gene lost 3 bases and the J gene lost 5 bases, with 10 bases spanning the gap. The CDR3 here is CASSPQGLTEAFF. CDR3 bases: TGTGCCAGCTCACCCCAGGGGCTTACTGAAGCTTTCTTT. Filled out from reference TRBV18 and TRBJ1-1, the complete variable domain reads NAGVMQNPRHLVRRRGQEARLRCSPMKGHSHVYWYRQLPEEGLKFMVYLQKENIIDESGMPKERFSAEFPKEGPSILRIQQVVRGDSAAYFCASSPQGLTEAFFGQGTRLTVV.